These T cell receptor beta chains were read from a single sample in a study of cytomegalovirus exposure and HLA in healthy donors. Measured with immunoSEQ multiplex PCR; TCRdb has only the in-frame clones, and not every one. The sample records 95,000 to 120,000 clones, around 70% being singletons. The specimen was PBMCs. These receptors all come from a woman in her thirties or forties in good health and CMV-seropositive. CDR3s include the opening cysteine and the closing phenylalanine or tryptophan. D genes are given only for firm matches. The listing skips clone size in some rows; elsewhere it reads once, few, many or a size class.

J	D	V	size	CDR3	DNA
TRBJ1-6	.	TRBV5-4	.	CASSLPGQNNSPLHF	TGTGCCAGCAGCTTACCGGGACAAAATAATTCACCCCTCCACTTT
TRBJ2-7	TRBD1	TRBV19	.	CASSSRDRVLTSEQYF	TGTGCCAGTAGTTCCCGGGACAGGGTGCTAACATCAGAGCAGTACTTC
TRBJ2-7	.	TRBV4-2	.	CASSQGETGPYEQYF	TGTGCCAGCAGCCAAGGGGAGACAGGCCCCTACGAGCAGTACTTC
TRBJ2-3	TRBD2	TRBV29-1	once	CSVHPPTSVRTQYF	TGCAGCGTGCACCCGCCGACTAGCGTTAGGACGCAGTATTTT
TRBJ1-1	TRBD1	TRBV4-2	few	CASSSGTGELGFKAFF	TGTGCCAGCAGCTCCGGGACAGGGGAGCTAGGGTTTAAAGCTTTCTTT
TRBJ2-1	TRBD1	TRBV12-5	.	CASGLRDRVNNEQFF	TGTGCTAGTGGTTTGCGGGACAGAGTAAACAATGAGCAGTTCTTC
TRBJ2-7	.	TRBV12-5	few	CASGLFLMDMLGDEQYF	TGTGCTAGTGGTTTGTTCCTTATGGATATGCTCGGGGACGAGCAGTACTTC
TRBJ2-1	TRBD1	TRBV6-4	.	CASSDSGTGDNEQFF	TGTGCCAGCAGTGACTCCGGGACAGGCGACAATGAGCAGTTCTTC
TRBJ2-3	TRBD1	TRBV5-4	.	CASSFKTTGVSTDTQYF	TGTGCCAGCAGCTTCAAAACTACAGGGGTTAGCACAGATACGCAGTATTTT
TRBJ2-4	.	TRBV2	.	CASSEQGSDIQYF	TGTGCCAGCAGTGAACAGGGGTCGGACATTCAGTACTTC
TRBJ2-1	TRBD1	TRBV5-5	.	CASRFTGGHNEQFF	TGTGCCAGCAGGTTTACAGGGGGCCACAATGAGCAGTTCTTC
TRBJ2-7	.	TRBV11-3	.	CASSLGGGYRKLAYEQYF	TGTGCCAGCAGCTTAGGAGGGGGATACAGAAAACTAGCCTACGAGCAGTACTTC
TRBJ1-3	.	TRBV4-2	.	CASSQVEDQGEGNTIYF	TGTGCCAGCAGCCAAGTTGAAGACCAGGGTGAGGGAAACACCATATATTTT
TRBJ2-2	TRBD1	TRBV4-3	once	CASSQDGGQGAIGELFF	TGCGCCAGCAGCCAAGATGGAGGACAGGGGGCAATAGGGGAGCTGTTTTTT
TRBJ2-3	.	TRBV5-1	.	CASSHGSWGPSTDTQYF	TGCGCCAGCAGCCACGGGAGTTGGGGCCCAAGCACAGATACGCAGTATTTT
TRBJ2-1	TRBD2	TRBV30	.	CASGIGTKAYNEQFF	TGTGCCTCGGGCATAGGGACTAAAGCGTACAATGAGCAGTTCTTC
TRBJ2-1	.	TRBV11-3	few	CASETPYTATRGEQFF	TGTGCCAGCGAAACCCCCTATACTGCTACAAGGGGTGAGCAGTTCTTC
TRBJ1-1	TRBD1	TRBV19	.	CASRPTGAYTEAFF	TGTGCCAGTAGACCGACAGGGGCCTACACTGAAGCTTTCTTT
TRBJ2-6	.	TRBV5-4	.	CASSGFSAGANVLTF	TGTGCCAGCAGCGGTTTTAGCGCTGGGGCCAACGTCCTGACTTTC
TRBJ2-3	TRBD2	TRBV29-1	few	CSVGASGSDTQYF	TGCAGCGTTGGGGCTAGCGGATCAGATACGCAGTATTTT
TRBJ2-6	.	TRBV5-1	.	CASSFPPGASSGANVLTF	TGCGCCAGCAGCTTTCCACCGGGAGCTTCCTCTGGGGCCAACGTCCTGACTTTC
TRBJ2-1	TRBD2	TRBV5-1	.	CASSVGRAHNEQFF	TGCGCCAGCAGCGTCGGGAGGGCCCACAATGAGCAGTTCTTC
TRBJ1-2	.	TRBV4-3	.	CASSQDRGWGYGYTF	TGCGCCAGCAGCCAAGATCGGGGTTGGGGCTATGGCTACACCTTC
TRBJ1-2	.	TRBV6-5	.	CASTFSGGYTF	TGTGCCAGCACTTTTAGCGGGGGCTACACCTTC
TRBJ2-3	TRBD2	TRBV4-2	.	CASSQVWGIAGGPGDTQYF	TGTGCCAGCAGCCAAGTATGGGGAATAGCGGGGGGGCCGGGGGATACGCAGTATTTT
TRBJ2-3	TRBD2	TRBV11-3	.	CASSLEPFTSGSTDTQYF	TGTGCCAGCAGCTTAGAACCCTTCACTAGCGGTAGCACAGATACGCAGTATTTT